This T cell receptor beta chain is drawn from a study of T cell responses to AZD1222 COVID-19 vaccine. Measured with immunoSEQ multiplex PCR; TCRdb has only the in-frame clones, and not every one. This sample carries fewer than 200,000 clones, 92% of them seen once, and the ten largest clones take around 4.4%. The V gene's germline CDR1 is SGHKS and CDR2 YYEKEE (reference sequence). The CDR3 sequence is 15 residues long. V lost 4 bases and J lost 4; bases outside the gene matches: 7. Study conclusions and caveats: Reportedly, nearly half of unique spike TCRs recognized epitopes outside B.1.351/B.1.1.7 mutations.

Comments on this clone: The antigen remains undetermined. Other DNA sequences from this sample encode an identical CDR3 as well.

Sequenced here: peripheral blood, sampled on day 0 of MenACWY control vaccination. The V and J genes are TRBV5-5 and TRBJ1-5, with 8 bases lining up with TRBD1. The sequence was collected from an adult in good health. The DNA for the CDR3 is TGTGCCAGCAGCGCGGGACAGGCCTCTAATCAGCCCCAGCATTTT. Protein sequence: CASSAGQASNQPQHF.